This T cell receptor (beta chain) was sequenced during a study of T cells in Graves' hyperthyroidism and ophthalmopathy. Whole-study findings and limits: The model made its ophthalmopathy prediction, and onset followed a median around 6.9 months later.

TCR beta CDR3 regions were amplified from RNA. A set of HTBI primers served as the primers for a first-round RT-PCR of the TCR CDR3. TCRdb passed the multiplex PCR reads through MiXCR, listing each CDR3 protein once. The table lists about 350,000 distinct CDR3 sequences, roughly 13% of them singletons. The CDR3 is made up of 14 amino acids. The V gene's germline CDR1 is MNHEY and CDR2 SVGAGI. J was trimmed by 4 bases and V by 2 bases; bases with no gene match: 3. Many counts were recorded for this clonotype. No antigen is known for it. The TCR was taken from a woman aged 40 to 50 with Graves' ophthalmopathy. Specimen: blood. The chain recombines TRBV6-5 with TRBJ2-7, with 9 bases that match TRBD1. CDR3 DNA sequence: TGTGCCAGCAGTTACCGGACAGGGGTTTACGAGCAGTACTTC. It yields the protein CASSYRTGVYEQYF.